This T cell receptor beta chain was obtained from a study of cytomegalovirus exposure and HLA in healthy donors. Findings and caveats of the study: Sequences of the TCR beta chain were said to predict the HLA-A and HLA-B alleles of most subjects accurately. In a later analysis, TCR beta V- and J-gene trimming showed a link to a missense DCLRE1C variant. Highest at DRB1 and lowest at HLA-C, TCR association rates differed among HLA loci in a later analysis.

PCR amplification relied on 60 Vbeta primers (plus 13 Jbeta primers). TCRdb's table, derived via immunoSEQ multiplex PCR, lists solely in-frame clones and lacks some. The sample contains fewer than 130,000 clones, around 88% of which appear only once. In the case of this clone: Its specificity is not known.

The sequence derives from a man aged 40-55 years in good health and CMV-seronegative. The sequencing input was PBMCs.

The CDR3 DNA sequence: TGTGCCAGCAGCCCCCTCTTGGGCAGCGAGCAGTACTTC. Translation: CASSPLLGSEQYF. This rearrangement joins TRBV9 to TRBJ2-7; D gene unclear. Trimming removed 4 bases at V and 6 bases at J, with 14 bases between. Germline V CDR1 and CDR2: SGDLS, YYNGEE. The CDR3 runs 13 residues.